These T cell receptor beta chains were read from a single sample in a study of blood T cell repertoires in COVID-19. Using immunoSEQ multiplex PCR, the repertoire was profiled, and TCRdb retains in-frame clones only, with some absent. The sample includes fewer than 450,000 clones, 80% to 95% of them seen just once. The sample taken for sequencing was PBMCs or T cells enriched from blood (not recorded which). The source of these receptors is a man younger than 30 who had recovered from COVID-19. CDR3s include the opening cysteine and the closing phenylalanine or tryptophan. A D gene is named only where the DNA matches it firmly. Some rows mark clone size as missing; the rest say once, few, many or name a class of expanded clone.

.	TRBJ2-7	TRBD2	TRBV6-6	TGTGCCAGCAGTCGATCTAGCGGGGGGTACGAGCAGTACTTC	CASSRSSGGYEQYF
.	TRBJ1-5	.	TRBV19	TGTGCCAGTACCCCCCAAGGGGGAAATCAGCCCCAGCATTTT	CASTPQGGNQPQHF
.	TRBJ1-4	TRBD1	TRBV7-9	TGTGCCAGCAGCTTACCCACAGGGGTACTAGAAAAACTGTTTTTT	CASSLPTGVLEKLFF
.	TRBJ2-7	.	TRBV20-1	TGCAGTGCTAGTAATCGTCAGGGGCCTACGTACGAGCAGTACTTC	CSASNRQGPTYEQYF
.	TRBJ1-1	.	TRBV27	TGTGCCAGCAGTTCGTGGGGGGACACTGAAGCTTTCTTT	CASSSWGDTEAFF
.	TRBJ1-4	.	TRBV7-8	TGTGCCAGCAGCTTCCCAGCAACCCAGAGACAGTTTAATGAAAAACTGTTTTTT	CASSFPATQRQFNEKLFF
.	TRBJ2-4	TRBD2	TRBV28	TGTGCCAGCAGTTTGAGCGGGAGTTTTCCCAAAAACATTCAGTACTTC	CASSLSGSFPKNIQYF
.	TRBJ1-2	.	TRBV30	TGTGCCTGGAGAATCCCCGGGAGTTTATATGGCTACACCTTC	CAWRIPGSLYGYTF
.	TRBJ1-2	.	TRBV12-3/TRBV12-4	TGTGCCAGCAGTTCAAGTGATGTGAGTGGCTACACCTTC	CASSSSDVSGYTF
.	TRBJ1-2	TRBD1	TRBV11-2	TGTGCCAGCAGCTATCGACAGGGGGAAGATGGCTACACCTTC	CASSYRQGEDGYTF
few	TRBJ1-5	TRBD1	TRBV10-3	TGTGCCACCGGACAGGCCAATCAGCCCCAGCATTTT	CATGQANQPQHF
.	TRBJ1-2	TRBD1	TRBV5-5	TGTGCCAGCAGCTTGGCCGGGACAGGGGCGGGGTATGGCTACACCTTC	CASSLAGTGAGYGYTF
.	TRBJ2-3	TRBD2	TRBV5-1	TGCGCCAGCAGCTCGAACACCATCCTAGCGGGGGTCACAGATACGCAGTATTTT	CASSSNTILAGVTDTQYF
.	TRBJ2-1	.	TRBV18	TGTGCCAGCTCGCGGGACTCCTACTACAATGAGCAGTTCTTC	CASSRDSYYNEQFF
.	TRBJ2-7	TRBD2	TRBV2	TGTGCCAGCGGAGGACTAGCGGGCGAGCAGTACTTC	CASGGLAGEQYF
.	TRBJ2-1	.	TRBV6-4	TGTGCCAGCAGCGCCAATACTCCACTGTACAATGAGCAGTTCTTC	CASSANTPLYNEQFF
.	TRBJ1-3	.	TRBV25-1	TGTGCCAGCAGTGAGCCAGGGCTATCTCTGGACAACACCATATATTTT	CASSEPGLSLDNTIYF
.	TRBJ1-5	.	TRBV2	TGTGCCAGCAGTGACCGTTACAGTAGCAATCAGCCCCAGCATTTT	CASSDRYSSNQPQHF
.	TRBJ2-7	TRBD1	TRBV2	TGTGCCAGCAGTGTCGGACCAGGGGGCGAGCAGTACTTC	CASSVGPGGEQYF
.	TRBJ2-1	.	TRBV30	TGTGCCTGGAGCATGGAGGGGACGCAGTTCTTC	CAWSMEGTQFF
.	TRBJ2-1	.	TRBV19	TGTGCCAGTTTGAATCTAAACAATGAGCAGTTCTTC	CASLNLNNEQFF
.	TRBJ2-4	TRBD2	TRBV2	TGTGCCAGCAGTGACCCCGGGACTAGCGAGGACATTCAGTACTTC	CASSDPGTSEDIQYF
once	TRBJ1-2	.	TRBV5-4	TGTGCCAGCAGCTTACAGGGCTATGGCTACACCTTC	CASSLQGYGYTF
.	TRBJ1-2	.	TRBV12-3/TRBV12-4	TGTGCCAGCAGTTCCGGAACGATGAGGGGCTACACCTTC	CASSSGTMRGYTF
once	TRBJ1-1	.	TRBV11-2	TGTGCCAGCAGCTTAGATTTAGGCGAGGACACTGAAGCTTTCTTT	CASSLDLGEDTEAFF
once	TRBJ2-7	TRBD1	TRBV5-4	TGTGCCAGCAGCCCGGGGTCGGACAGGGGGCTTGGGGAGCAGTACTTC	CASSPGSDRGLGEQYF
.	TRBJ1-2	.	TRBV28	TGTGCCAGCAGCCCAGTGCAGAACTATGGCTACACCTTC	CASSPVQNYGYTF
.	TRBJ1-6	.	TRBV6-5	TGTGCCATCAGGCGAACAGGGTACATGTTGCCCCTCCACTTT	CAIRRTGYMLPLHF
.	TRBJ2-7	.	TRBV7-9	TGTGCCAGCAGCTCTATTCAGGGGGGACGTAGGGAGCAGTACTTC	CASSSIQGGRREQYF
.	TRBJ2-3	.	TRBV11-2	TGTGCCAGCAGGTCGGTTAGCGCTCGAGGCGGGGATACGCAGTATTTT	CASRSVSARGGDTQYF
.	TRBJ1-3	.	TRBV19	TGTGCCAGCAACCCAGGGTCTACTGGAAACACCATATATTTT	CASNPGSTGNTIYF
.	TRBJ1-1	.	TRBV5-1	TGCGCCAGCAGCCTACAGGGCAAAGGGACTGAAGCTTTCTTT	CASSLQGKGTEAFF
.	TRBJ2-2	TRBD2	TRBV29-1	TGCAGCCCCAAACCCGGGCTAGCGGGAGTCTTGGTCAACACCGGGGAGCTGTTTTTT	CSPKPGLAGVLVNTGELFF
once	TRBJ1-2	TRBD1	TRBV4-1	TGCGCCAGCAGCCCGAAGCCGGGACAGGGGCATGGCTACACCTTC	CASSPKPGQGHGYTF
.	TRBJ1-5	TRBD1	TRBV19	TGTGCCAGTAGGGACAGGGGGCAGGGTCAGCCCCAGCATTTT	CASRDRGQGQPQHF
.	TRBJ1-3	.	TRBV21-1	TGTGCCAACAAAACCCCGGGACAGCTCTCTGGAAACACCATATATTTT	CANKTPGQLSGNTIYF
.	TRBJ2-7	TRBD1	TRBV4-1	TGCGCCAGCAGCCAACCCCGGGACAGGGGCTACGAGCAGTACTTC	CASSQPRDRGYEQYF
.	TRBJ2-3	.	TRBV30	TGTGCCTGGAGCCACGGAACTAGCCGGGCAGATACGCAGTATTTT	CAWSHGTSRADTQYF
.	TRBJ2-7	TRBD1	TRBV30	TGTGCCTGGAGCCCAGGACAGGGATGGGACGAGCAGTACTTC	CAWSPGQGWDEQYF
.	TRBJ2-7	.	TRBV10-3	TGTGCCATCAGTGAGGAAGAGCGACGCGAGCAGTACTTC	CAISEEERREQYF
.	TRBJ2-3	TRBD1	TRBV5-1	TGCGCCAGCAGCTTGGGGGACAGGGTCGCAGATACGCAGTATTTT	CASSLGDRVADTQYF
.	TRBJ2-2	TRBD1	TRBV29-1	TGCAGCCTTCCGGGGACAGGGTGGTACACCGGGGAGCTGTTTTTT	CSLPGTGWYTGELFF
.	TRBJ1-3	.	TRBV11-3	TGTGCCAGCAGCGAAGACAGAAACACCATATATTTT	CASSEDRNTIYF
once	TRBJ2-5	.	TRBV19	TGTGCCAGTAGGGGAGGTCTGGCGACCCAGTACTTC	CASRGGLATQYF
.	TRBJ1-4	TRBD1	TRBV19	TGTGCCAGTAGTACGTCCCGGGACAGGGAAACTAATGAAAAACTGTTTTTT	CASSTSRDRETNEKLFF
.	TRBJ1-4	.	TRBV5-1	TGCGCCAGCAGCTTAAACCCGAGGGCGGGGGGCAATAATGAAAAACTGTTTTTT	CASSLNPRAGGNNEKLFF
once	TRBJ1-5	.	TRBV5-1	TGCGCCAGCAGCTTGCCGGGGGACAATCAGCCCCAGCATTTT	CASSLPGDNQPQHF
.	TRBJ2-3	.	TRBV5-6	TGTGCCAGCAGCTTGGTGGCAGGGGGCACAGATACGCAGTATTTT	CASSLVAGGTDTQYF
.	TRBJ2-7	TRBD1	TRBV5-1	TGCGCCAGCAGCCTGGGGGTGGGAAAGACAGGGCGAAACGAGCAGTACTTC	CASSLGVGKTGRNEQYF
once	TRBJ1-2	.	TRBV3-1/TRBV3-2	TGTGCCAGCAGCCGTTTAACAGGGAGGGGCTATGGCTACACCTTC	CASSRLTGRGYGYTF
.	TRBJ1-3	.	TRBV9	TGTGCCAGCAGCGTAGATCCGAGGTCTGGAAACACCATATATTTT	CASSVDPRSGNTIYF